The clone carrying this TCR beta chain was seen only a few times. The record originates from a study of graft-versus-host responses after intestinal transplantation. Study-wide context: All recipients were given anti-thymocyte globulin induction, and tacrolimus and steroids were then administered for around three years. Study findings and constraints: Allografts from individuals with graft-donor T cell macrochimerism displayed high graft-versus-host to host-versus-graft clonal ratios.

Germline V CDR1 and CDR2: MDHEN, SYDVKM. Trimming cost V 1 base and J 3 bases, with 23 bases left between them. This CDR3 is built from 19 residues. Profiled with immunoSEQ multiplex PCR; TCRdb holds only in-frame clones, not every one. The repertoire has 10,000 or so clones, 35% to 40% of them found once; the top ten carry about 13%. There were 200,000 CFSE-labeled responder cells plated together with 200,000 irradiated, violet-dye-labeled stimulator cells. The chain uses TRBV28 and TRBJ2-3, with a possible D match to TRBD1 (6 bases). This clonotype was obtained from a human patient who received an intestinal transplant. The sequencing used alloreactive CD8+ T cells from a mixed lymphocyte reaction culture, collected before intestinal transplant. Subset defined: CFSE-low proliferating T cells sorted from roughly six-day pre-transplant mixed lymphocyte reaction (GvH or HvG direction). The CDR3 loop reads CASSLYFSPGERETDTQYF. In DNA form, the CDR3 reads TGTGCCAGCAGTTTATATTTTAGTCCAGGGGAAAGGGAGACAGATACGCAGTATTTT.